The rows below give T cell receptor beta chains drawn from one sample of a study of blood T cell repertoires in COVID-19. Here immunoSEQ multiplex PCR was the method, and the copy in TCRdb shows in-frame clones only, minus some. Here the sample spans over 60,000 clones, 80% being singletons. Sequenced input: peripheral blood. The receptors stem from a human donor in a cohort sampled during active COVID-19. Each CDR3 is given with its conserved first and last residue. D genes are given only for firm matches. Only some rows state a clone size, as once, few, many or a class for expanded clones.

j_call v_call clone_size d_call cdr3_length cdr3_aa cdr3_nt
TRBJ1-6 TRBV28 - - 17 CASSSPLGGRENSPLHF TGTGCCAGCAGTTCGCCTTTGGGAGGCCGGGAGAATTCACCCCTCCACTTT
TRBJ2-6 TRBV21-1 - - 19 CASSGGVGQGAQGANVLTF -
TRBJ2-7 TRBV5-1 - - 18 CASSLGGRGATPGYEQYF TGCGCCAGCAGCTTGGGGGGTCGGGGGGCGACGCCAGGCTACGAGCAGTACTTC
TRBJ1-4 TRBV3-1/TRBV3-2 - - 16 CASSQVTSLRKGELFF TGTGCCAGCAGCCAAGTGACGAGTCTTCGGAAAGGAGAACTGTTTTTT
TRBJ1-1 TRBV9 - - 15 CASSAREGANTEAFF TGTGCCAGCAGCGCACGGGAGGGAGCGAACACTGAAGCTTTCTTT
TRBJ1-1 TRBV5-4 - - 13 CASSPQIYTEAFF TGTGCCAGCAGCCCCCAAATTTACACTGAAGCTTTCTTT
TRBJ1-1 TRBV5-1 - TRBD1 14 CASSLSGGKTEAFF TGCGCCAGCAGCTTGTCAGGGGGGAAGACTGAAGCTTTCTTT
TRBJ2-1 TRBV2 - - 13 CASRRQSYNEQFF TGTGCCTCGAGGAGGCAGTCCTACAATGAGCAGTTCTTC
TRBJ2-6 TRBV19 - TRBD1 17 CASSLRQGAGGANVLTF TGTGCCAGTAGTCTAAGACAGGGGGCGGGTGGGGCCAACGTCCTGACTTTC
TRBJ1-6 TRBV5-1 - - 14 CASSTTGGVSPLHF TGCGCCAGCAGCACAACTGGAGGGGTTTCACCCCTCCACTTT
TRBJ2-7 TRBV10-3 once - 12 CAISRQENEQYF TGTGCCATCAGTAGACAGGAGAACGAGCAGTACTTC
TRBJ1-1 TRBV7-9 - - 13 CASSLAGTSEAFF TGTGCCAGCAGCTTAGCGGGGACAAGTGAAGCTTTCTTT
TRBJ1-2 TRBV19 - - 14 CASSSPSENYGYTF TGTGCCAGTAGTTCGCCGAGCGAGAACTATGGCTACACCTTC
TRBJ2-3 TRBV19 once TRBD1 15 CASSTGQGNTDTQYF TGTGCCAGTAGTACCGGACAGGGGAACACAGATACGCAGTATTTT
TRBJ1-1 TRBV11-2 - - 16 CASSRSNGYMNTEAFF TGTGCCAGCAGCCGCTCAAACGGGTACATGAACACTGAAGCTTTCTTT
TRBJ2-2 TRBV6-2/TRBV6-3 few - 15 CASSYSSENTGELFF TGTGCCAGCAGTTACTCGAGTGAGAACACCGGGGAGCTGTTTTTT
TRBJ2-1 TRBV27 - TRBD1 14 CASSPTGVASEQFF TGTGCCAGCAGTCCTACAGGGGTTGCTTCTGAGCAGTTCTTC
TRBJ2-1 TRBV4-2 - TRBD2 14 CASSRLTSDNEQFF TGTGCCAGCAGCCGACTGACTAGCGACAATGAGCAGTTCTTC
TRBJ2-2 TRBV10-3 - TRBD1 15 CAITTGQGGTGELFF TGTGCCATCACTACGGGACAGGGAGGCACCGGGGAGCTGTTTTTT
TRBJ2-7 TRBV6-5 - TRBD2 14 CASTPGGDSYEQYF TGTGCCAGCACCCCGGGGGGAGACTCCTACGAGCAGTACTTC
TRBJ2-7 TRBV28 - - 14 CASNLQGRAYEQYF TGTGCCAGCAACCTACAGGGACGCGCCTACGAGCAGTACTTC
TRBJ1-3 TRBV5-8 - TRBD1 16 CASSFRTGSSGNTIYF TGTGCCAGCAGCTTTAGGACAGGGAGCTCTGGAAACACCATATATTTT
TRBJ1-6 TRBV28 few TRBD1 17 CASSLGQGSSYNSPLHF TGTGCCAGCAGTTTGGGACAGGGAAGCTCCTATAATTCACCCCTCCACTTT
TRBJ1-6 TRBV3-1/TRBV3-2 - - 16 CASSPPSASYNSPLHF TGTGCCAGCAGCCCGCCGTCCGCGTCCTATAATTCACCCCTCCACTTT
TRBJ2-1 TRBV6-5 once - 13 CASTPGVPHHQFF TGTGCCAGCACTCCCGGGGTGCCTCACCACCAGTTCTTC
TRBJ1-2 TRBV5-4 - TRBD1 15 CASRLGTGSDYGYTF TGTGCCAGCAGATTGGGGACAGGGAGCGACTATGGCTACACCTTC
TRBJ1-1 TRBV9 once TRBD1 13 CASDRGMNTEAFF TGTGCCAGCGACAGGGGGATGAACACTGAAGCTTTCTTT
TRBJ1-1 TRBV5-4 - - 15 CASSLEGAMNTEAFF TGTGCCAGCAGCTTGGAAGGGGCCATGAACACTGAAGCTTTCTTT
TRBJ1-6 TRBV6-5 - - 15 CASSTVSSYNSPLHF TGTGCCAGCAGTACAGTGAGCTCCTATAATTCACCCCTCCACTTT
TRBJ2-7 TRBV27 - TRBD2 17 CASTGIGLAGGSYEQYF TGTGCCAGCACGGGGATAGGACTAGCGGGAGGTTCTTACGAGCAGTACTTC
TRBJ2-1 TRBV5-1 - TRBD2 14 CASGREGPYNEQFF TGCGCCAGCGGTCGGGAGGGCCCCTACAATGAGCAGTTCTTC
TRBJ2-1 TRBV15 - TRBD2 16 CATSKRLAGGGDEQFF TGTGCCACCAGCAAAAGACTAGCGGGAGGAGGCGATGAGCAGTTCTTC
TRBJ2-3 TRBV4-1 once TRBD2 12 CASSQGRGTQYF TGCGCCAGCAGCCAAGGGCGGGGGACGCAGTATTTT
TRBJ2-2 TRBV7-9 - - 16 CASTKLAGTNTGELFF TGTGCCAGCACCAAACTGGCCGGGACGAACACCGGGGAGCTGTTTTTT
TRBJ2-7 TRBV27 - TRBD2 12 CATRTSGYEQYF TGTGCCACCCGGACTAGCGGATACGAGCAGTACTTC
TRBJ2-4 TRBV7-2 - - 18 CASSLAGMGGLGKNIQYF TGTGCCAGCAGCTTAGCTGGGATGGGGGGATTAGGCAAAAACATTCAGTACTTC
TRBJ1-5 TRBV4-1 once TRBD1 19 CASSQPGTGGAGMHQPQHF TGCGCCAGCAGCCAACCCGGGACAGGGGGCGCAGGGATGCATCAGCCCCAGCATTTT
TRBJ1-2 TRBV7-9 - - 14 CASSSREDPLGYTF TGTGCCAGCTCCTCCCGGGAGGATCCCCTTGGCTACACCTTC
TRBJ2-1 TRBV28 - - 13 CASSPPRFNEQFF TGTGCCAGCAGTCCCCCGAGGTTCAATGAGCAGTTCTTC
TRBJ1-6 TRBV11-1 - TRBD1 16 CASSSIGQGDNSPLHF TGTGCCAGCAGCTCCATCGGACAGGGGGATAATTCACCCCTCCACTTT
TRBJ1-5 TRBV3-1/TRBV3-2 - - 14 CASSQDHGVQPQHF TGTGCCAGCAGCCAAGATCACGGAGTTCAGCCCCAGCATTTT